A selection of T cell receptor beta chains follows, all from one sample in a study of early T cells in non-severe SARS-CoV-2 infection. TCRdb fed the 5' RACE reads into MiXCR, producing one record per CDR3 protein. The data contain some 61,000 distinct CDR3 sequences, roughly 13% of them singletons. The sequenced material came from whole blood. These receptors originate from an adult who was a healthcare worker with PCR-confirmed SARS-CoV-2 infection or an uninfected control (not recorded which). Each CDR3 is given with its conserved first and last residue. The D gene is left open where the match is weak. Clone size is stated in some rows and not others, as once, few, many or a class when expanded.

>.|TRBJ1-5|.|TRBV3-1
CASSNGGNQPQHF
TGTGCCAGCAGTAATGGTGGCAATCAGCCCCAGCATTTT
>.|TRBJ1-1|many|TRBV7-9
CASSLTGAVAEAFF
TGTGCCAGCAGCTTAACGGGGGCAGTCGCTGAAGCTTTCTTT
>TRBD1|TRBJ1-2|many|TRBV29-1
CSVVQGANYGYTF
TGCAGCGTTGTACAGGGGGCGAACTATGGCTACACCTTC
>.|TRBJ2-1|few|TRBV24-1
CATSERDAGNNEQFF
TGTGCCACCAGTGAGCGGGACGCCGGTAACAATGAGCAGTTCTTC
>.|TRBJ1-1|few|TRBV29-1
CSVANQNTEAFF
TGCAGCGTTGCCAACCAGAACACTGAAGCTTTCTTT
>.|TRBJ1-3|few|TRBV12-3/TRBV12-4
CASSPGRSGNTIYF
TGTGCCAGCAGTCCAGGGCGCTCTGGAAACACCATATATTTT
>TRBD1|TRBJ2-2|few|TRBV2
CASGQGFTGELFF
TGTGCCAGCGGACAGGGTTTCACTGGGGAGCTGTTTTTT
>.|TRBJ2-4|.|TRBV29-1
CSVVGGGLNIQYF
TGCAGCGTTGTCGGTGGCGGCTTAAACATTCAGTACTTC
>.|TRBJ1-5|.|TRBV28
CASSPALGNQPQHF
TGTGCCAGCAGTCCCGCCCTCGGGAATCAGCCCCAGCATTTT
>TRBD2|TRBJ2-5|few|TRBV27
CASSHRREETQYF
TGTGCCAGCAGTCATAGGCGGGAGGAGACCCAGTACTTC
>.|TRBJ1-1|few|TRBV21-1
CASSTGGGPEAFF
TGTGCCAGCAGCACAGGTGGGGGACCTGAAGCTTTCTTT
>.|TRBJ2-4|many|TRBV3-1
CASSTRGVQYF
TGTGCCAGCAGCACTCGAGGAGTTCAGTACTTC
>.|TRBJ1-2|few|TRBV6-2/TRBV6-3
CASREPNYGYTF
TGTGCCAGCCGGGAGCCTAACTATGGCTACACCTTC
>.|TRBJ2-1|few|TRBV7-2
CASSLGPRGRVTGEQFF
TGTGCCAGCAGCTTAGGCCCTAGGGGCAGGGTAACGGGTGAGCAGTTCTTC
>.|TRBJ1-2|.|TRBV28
CATPLHLGANYGYTF
TGTGCCACCCCCCTCCACCTCGGGGCTAACTATGGCTACACCTTC
>.|TRBJ2-1|.|TRBV15
CATSRDRNNEQFF
TGTGCCACCAGCAGAGATCGGAACAATGAGCAGTTCTTC
>.|TRBJ1-5|many|TRBV19
CASVGQGLYNQPQHF
TGTGCCAGTGTGGGGCAGGGCCTCTACAATCAGCCCCAGCATTTT
>.|TRBJ2-7|.|TRBV5-1
CASSLEWRDSYEQYF
TGCGCCAGCAGCTTGGAATGGCGGGACTCCTACGAGCAGTACTTC
>TRBD1|TRBJ2-3|few|TRBV19
CASTRTGAGTDTQYF
TGTGCCAGTACCCGGACAGGGGCGGGAACAGATACGCAGTATTTT
>TRBD1|TRBJ2-2|.|TRBV28
CASRYRRTGGFHGELFF
TGTGCCAGCAGATACCGGCGGACAGGGGGCTTTCACGGGGAGCTGTTTTTT
>TRBD1|TRBJ2-7|.|TRBV29-1
CSAIRPDRGNEQYF
TGCAGCGCCATCCGCCCGGACAGGGGGAACGAGCAGTACTTC
>.|TRBJ2-1|few|TRBV29-1
CSVEYGSGYNEQFF
TGCAGCGTTGAATACGGGAGCGGATACAATGAGCAGTTCTTC